This record covers a single T cell receptor (beta chain). These data belong to a study of blood T cell repertoires in COVID-19. Study details: Italy, Spain and the United States were the sources of the convalescent and acute COVID-19 samples. Sources were T cells, B-cell-depleted T cells, or PBMCs; the material itself was cDNA or gDNA.

V lost 4 bases, J lost 4 bases, and 5 bases stayed unmatched. The CDR3 runs 15 residues. The germline gives CDR1 SGDLS, CDR2 YYNGEE. Using immunoSEQ multiplex PCR, the repertoire was profiled, and TCRdb retains in-frame clones only, with some absent. The sample has roughly 300,000 clones, approximately 92% seen once. The sequenced sample consisted of peripheral blood. The receptor was derived from a woman aged 30 to 39 with COVID-19, enrolled during active disease. The rearrangement joins TRBV9 to TRBJ2-5, with 12 bases that match TRBD2. CDR3 nucleotide sequence: TGTGCCAGCAGCCCGGCTAGCGGGAGGGGAGAGACCCAGTACTTC. This codes for CASSPASGRGETQYF.